This T cell receptor beta chain was observed in a study of Graves' ophthalmopathy and Graves' hyperthyroidism. Many counts were recorded for this clonotype. The CDR3 spans 16 residues. With 6 bases clipped from V and 2 bases from J, the junction kept 10 bases outside the gene matches. CDR1 is MNHEY, CDR2 SVGAGI, per germline. TCR beta CDR3 regions were amplified from RNA transcripts. RT-PCR was first run with HTBI primers, then multiplex PCR in a second round. TCRdb analysed the multiplex PCR reads with MiXCR anew, one entry per CDR3 protein. The table shows 300,000 or so distinct CDR3 sequences, with roughly a sixth occurring only once.

Sequenced input: peripheral blood. This sequence joins TRBV6-5 and TRBJ2-7; 10 bases are shared with TRBD2. The receptor comes from an adult man with Graves' ophthalmopathy. The CDR3 spells CASRRGSGGYTYEQYF. CDR3 sequence (DNA): TGTGCCAGCAGGAGGGGTAGCGGGGGGTATACCTACGAGCAGTACTTC.